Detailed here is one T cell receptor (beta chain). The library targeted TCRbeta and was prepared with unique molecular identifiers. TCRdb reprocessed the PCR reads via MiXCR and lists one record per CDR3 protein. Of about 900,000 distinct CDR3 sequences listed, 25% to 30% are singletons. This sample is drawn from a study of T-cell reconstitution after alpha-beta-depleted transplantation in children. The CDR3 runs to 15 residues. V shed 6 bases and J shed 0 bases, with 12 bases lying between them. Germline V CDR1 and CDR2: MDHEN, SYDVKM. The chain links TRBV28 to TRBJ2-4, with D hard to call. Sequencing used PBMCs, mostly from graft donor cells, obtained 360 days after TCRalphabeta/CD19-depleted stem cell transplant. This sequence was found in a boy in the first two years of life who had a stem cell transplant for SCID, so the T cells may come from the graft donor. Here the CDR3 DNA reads TGTGCCAGCAGCCCTGCCCGGCTAGCCAAAAACATTCAGTACTTC. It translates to CASSPARLAKNIQYF.